This T cell receptor beta chain was identified in a study of cytomegalovirus exposure and HLA in healthy donors. Study-wide points: A later analysis reportedly identified an Asian-associated ancestry cluster as carrying fewer N-insertions than the approximately 730-donor mean.

Remarks on this clone: Its cognate antigen is unknown.

The PCR was carried out with 60 Vbeta primers and 13 Jbeta primers. Assay: immunoSEQ multiplex PCR; the TCRdb copy retains only in-frame clones and omits some. The sample gives under 200,000 clones, around 88% of which show up once; 0.31% is in the top ten. V lost 4 bases and J lost 3, with 4 bases in between. Germline values: CDR1 SGDLS, CDR2 YYNGEE. This CDR3 contains 12 residues. Sequencing input: PBMCs. The J gene is TRBJ2-2, the V gene TRBV9, with D unclear. The TCR sequence derives from a woman aged 25 to 45 in good health and CMV-seronegative. The CDR3 loop is CASSIYTGELFF. For the CDR3, the DNA is TGTGCCAGCAGCATATACACCGGGGAGCTGTTTTTT.